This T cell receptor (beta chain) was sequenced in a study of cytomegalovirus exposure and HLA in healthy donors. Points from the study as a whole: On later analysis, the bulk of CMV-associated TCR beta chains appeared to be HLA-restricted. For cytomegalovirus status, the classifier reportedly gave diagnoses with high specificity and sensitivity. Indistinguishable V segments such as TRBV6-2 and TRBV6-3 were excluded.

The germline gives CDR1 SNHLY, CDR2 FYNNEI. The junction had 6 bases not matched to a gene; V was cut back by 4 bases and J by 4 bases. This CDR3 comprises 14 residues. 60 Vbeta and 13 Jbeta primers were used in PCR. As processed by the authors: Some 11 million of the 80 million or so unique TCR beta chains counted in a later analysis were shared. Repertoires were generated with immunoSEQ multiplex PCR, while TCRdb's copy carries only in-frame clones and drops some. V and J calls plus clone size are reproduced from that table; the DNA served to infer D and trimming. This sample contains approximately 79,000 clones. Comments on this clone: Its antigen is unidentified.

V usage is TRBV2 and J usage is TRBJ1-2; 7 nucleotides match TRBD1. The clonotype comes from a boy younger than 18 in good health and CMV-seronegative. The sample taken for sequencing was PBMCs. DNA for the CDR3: TGTGCCAGCAGTGCGACAGGGCCGGGCTATGGCTACACCTTC. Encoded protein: CASSATGPGYGYTF. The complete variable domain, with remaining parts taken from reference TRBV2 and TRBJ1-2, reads EPEVTQTPSHQVTQMGQEVILRCVPISNHLYFYWYRQILGQKVEFLVSFYNNEISEKSEIFDDQFSVERPDGSNFTLKIRSTKLEDSAMYFCASSATGPGYGYTFGSGTRLTVV.